This is a list of T cell receptor beta chains from one sample in a study of regulatory T cells in long-lasting Graves disease. MiXCR, applied by TCRdb to the multiplex PCR reads, yields one record per CDR3 protein. The repertoire holds 360,000 or so distinct CDR3 sequences, roughly 17% seen once, with 20% to 25% in the top ten. A further study also used this sample, focusing on T cells in Graves' hyperthyroidism and ophthalmopathy.

Material: peripheral blood mononuclear cells (PBMCs), obtained at new diagnosis, from a patient treated with antithyroid drugs. All receptors come from a woman aged 18 to 35 with Graves disease. The conserved cysteine and the conserved F or W are not part of the CDR3 here. For some rows the clone size is stated as once, few or many, or as a class when expanded; others skip it.

- TRBJ1-4 TRBV6-1 ASSPRQGGEKLF
- TRBJ1-2 TRBV3-1 ASSQAGPNGYT
many TRBJ2-1 TRBV28 ASSLWIVGAQRSYNEQF
- TRBJ2-7 TRBV11-3 ASSLTGSTGSYEQY
few TRBJ1-6 TRBV3-1 ASSQDSNNSPLH
- TRBJ1-1 TRBV7-9 ASSKRVPEAF
many TRBJ2-5 TRBV20-1 SARDLLAGGRETQY
many TRBJ2-5 TRBV5-1 ASSLRGGGVQETQY
few TRBJ2-5 TRBV27 ASRGLGATQY
many TRBJ2-7 TRBV12-3/TRBV12-4 ASSPRGKGSYEQY
many TRBJ1-1 TRBV20-1 SAKTGDTEAF
- TRBJ1-1 TRBV7-9 ASSLNFPEAEAF
- TRBJ1-1 TRBV29-1 SASKGQGVGAF
few TRBJ1-5 TRBV5-1 ASSLDGQPQH
many TRBJ2-3 TRBV30 AWSRGRASTQY
few TRBJ2-1 TRBV6-1 ASSEALRSDEQF
many TRBJ2-1 TRBV7-9 ASSYGGTSGVAVSYNEQF
many TRBJ1-4 TRBV11-2 ASSLDRGGRGEKLF
few TRBJ1-2 TRBV6-2/TRBV6-3 ASKATVYGYT
many TRBJ2-7 TRBV24-1 ATSDWGQGGGEQY
- TRBJ2-5 TRBV28 ASKGTSGRGGTETQY
many TRBJ2-1 TRBV27 ASSEAGTYNEQF
few TRBJ2-6 TRBV7-2 ASSSGTSGRAMGANVLT
many TRBJ2-3 TRBV5-4 ASSLVLYGTDTQY
- TRBJ2-7 TRBV25-1 ASSVSRLSYEQY
many TRBJ2-7 TRBV5-4 ASSRNQGSGYEQY
many TRBJ2-7 TRBV6-1 ASIRDLLSYEQY
many TRBJ2-3 TRBV29-1 SVDTGIDTQY
few TRBJ2-7 TRBV3-1 ASSQPMTSGRAYEQY
- TRBJ1-1 TRBV6-5 ASSYLGTGVGTEAF
many TRBJ1-1 TRBV28 ASSLALGGRNTEAF
- TRBJ1-6 TRBV16 ASSPRRDRGPLHLYNSPLH
few TRBJ2-7 TRBV6-2/TRBV6-3 ASSPLDSSYEQY
- TRBJ1-5 TRBV6-1 ASQTGDQPQH
many TRBJ2-5 TRBV2 ASNRGSLAETQY
many TRBJ2-1 TRBV7-2 ASSPGGYNEQF
- TRBJ1-2 TRBV20-1 SARGPGHGGYT
many TRBJ2-3 TRBV3-1 ASSPGLGFADTQY
many TRBJ2-1 TRBV28 ASQAGIRSEQF
- TRBJ2-3 TRBV27 ASSLVDSRGAQY
many TRBJ1-1 TRBV3-1 ASSQVRGIEAF
many TRBJ2-7 TRBV18 ASSQEGGYEQY
many TRBJ2-1 TRBV16 ASSQIVEQF
few TRBJ1-2 TRBV6-5 ASSHFREGAGYT
many TRBJ2-7 TRBV5-1 ASSLDSGTGGNKQY
many TRBJ2-5 TRBV15 ATSIRAEKETQY
few TRBJ1-4 TRBV7-9 ASSPNPALYEKLF
few TRBJ2-3 TRBV6-1 ASQLSGRDTQY